The subject of this entry is one T cell receptor beta chain. What it binds is not known. This entry is derived from a study of blood T cells in healthy people across ages. For the study at large: Template switching captured about one barcoded beta molecule per two T cells.

Findings of the study overall: Both higher diversity and more naive CD4+ cells marked long-lived donors when set against aged donors.

Germline V lookup: CDR1 SGHAT, CDR2 FQNNGV. The CDR3 totals 15 residues. Trimming cost V 3 bases and J 3 bases, with 15 bases left between them. Next came a second PCR, run for about 7 to 12 cycles, which used a sample-barcoded 5' primer along with a J-beta primer mix. TCRdb re-derived calls from the 5' RACE reads in MiXCR, one entry per CDR3 protein. Seen here are 700,000 to 900,000 distinct CDR3 sequences, 25% to 30% observed once, and the top ten hold roughly 3.1%. This sample was shared with a second study, whose subject was T cells of mothers and their children. That paper states: Over 9.5 million TCR beta CDR3 reads were obtained from each mother, and about 3 million from each child. In both related and unrelated pairs, TCR recombination output is shaped similarly by thymic selection.

This rearrangement joins TRBV11-2 to TRBJ2-7; D is perhaps TRBD1 (6 bases). The clonotype originates from a boy between 10 and 17 years old in good health. The sequenced sample consisted of blood. The CDR3 nucleotides read TGTGCCAGCAGCTTTCCCGTGGGGGCATTCTACGAGCAGTACTTC. The encoded protein is CASSFPVGAFYEQYF.